The rows below give T cell receptor beta chains drawn from one sample of a study of blood T cell repertoires in COVID-19. Libraries were prepared by immunoSEQ multiplex PCR; TCRdb keeps only in-frame clonotypes and omits some of them. The repertoire holds around 150,000 clones, with around 90% as singletons. Sequencing used peripheral blood. Every receptor here comes from a man in his 60s with active or convalescent COVID-19. CDR3s include the opening cysteine and the closing phenylalanine or tryptophan. D genes are given only for firm matches. Clone size appears in some rows only: once, few, many, or a class for an expanded clone.

clone size,J gene,D gene,CDR3 length,V gene,CDR3 protein,CDR3 DNA
NA,TRBJ2-3,NA,17,TRBV21-1,CASSKAALAGATDTQYF,TGTGCCAGCAGCAAAGCGGCTCTAGCGGGAGCCACAGATACGCAGTATTTT
once,TRBJ2-5,NA,13,TRBV11-2,CASSPGSLETQYF,TGTGCCAGCAGCCCCGGGAGTCTAGAGACCCAGTACTTC
NA,TRBJ2-1,NA,15,TRBV5-1,CASSLDGGSYNEQFF,TGCGCCAGCAGCTTGGATGGCGGCTCCTACAATGAGCAGTTCTTC
NA,TRBJ2-6,TRBD1,15,TRBV19,CASRTDRAGANVLTF,TGTGCCAGTAGGACCGACAGGGCTGGGGCCAACGTCCTGACTTTC
NA,TRBJ2-7,TRBD1,13,TRBV6-5,CASSPTGGDEQYF,TGTGCCAGCAGCCCGACAGGGGGCGATGAGCAGTACTTC
NA,TRBJ1-1,NA,14,TRBV5-1,CASGPGHRNTEAFF,TGCGCCAGCGGGCCGGGACATCGGAACACTGAAGCTTTCTTT
few,TRBJ1-6,NA,14,TRBV28,CASSPREHGSPLHF,TGTGCCAGCAGTCCGCGGGAACACGGTTCACCCCTCCACTTT
NA,TRBJ2-5,TRBD2,14,TRBV2,CASRGLVWEETQYF,TGTGCCAGCAGGGGACTAGTCTGGGAAGAGACCCAGTACTTC
NA,TRBJ1-3,TRBD1,16,TRBV7-6,CASSDELPGQGNTIYF,TGTGCCAGCAGTGACGAATTACCGGGACAGGGAAACACCATATATTTT
NA,TRBJ2-7,TRBD2,13,TRBV27,CASSYPSGGEQYF,TGTGCCAGCAGTTATCCTAGCGGGGGAGAGCAGTACTTC
NA,TRBJ2-3,NA,15,TRBV9,CASSRPRGVTDTQYF,TGTGCCAGCAGCCGCCCCCGGGGAGTCACAGATACGCAGTATTTT
NA,TRBJ2-1,NA,13,TRBV18,CASSPTGLGEQFF,TGTGCCAGCTCACCGACCGGGTTAGGTGAGCAGTTCTTC
NA,TRBJ2-2,NA,12,TRBV2,CASSDDTGELFF,TGTGCCAGCAGTGACGACACCGGGGAGCTGTTTTTT
NA,TRBJ2-2,TRBD2,16,TRBV4-3,CASSQESGRNTGELFF,TGCGCCAGCAGCCAAGAGAGCGGGAGGAACACCGGGGAGCTGTTTTTT
NA,TRBJ1-4,TRBD1,14,TRBV6-5,CASSLQGAPEKLFF,TGTGCCAGCAGCCTACAGGGGGCGCCTGAAAAACTGTTTTTT
NA,TRBJ2-1,TRBD1,13,TRBV12-3/TRBV12-4,CASSPGQGGEQFF,TGTGCCAGCAGTCCCGGACAGGGCGGCGAGCAGTTCTTC
NA,TRBJ1-1,NA,15,TRBV10-3,CAISESNRAGTEAFF,TGTGCCATCAGTGAGTCGAACAGGGCGGGCACTGAAGCTTTCTTT
NA,TRBJ1-5,NA,13,TRBV5-8,CASSSGPNQPQHF,TGTGCCAGCAGCAGCGGGCCAAATCAGCCCCAGCATTTT
NA,TRBJ1-2,NA,13,TRBV7-9,CASSLNPGSGYTF,TGTGCCAGCAGCTTAAATCCGGGATCTGGCTACACCTTC
NA,TRBJ1-5,NA,14,TRBV2,CASSQRHPNQPQHF,TGTGCCAGCAGCCAACGACATCCCAATCAGCCCCAGCATTTT
NA,TRBJ1-5,NA,13,TRBV30,CAWSTAPSQPQHF,TGTGCCTGGAGTACTGCCCCCTCTCAGCCCCAGCATTTT
NA,TRBJ2-1,TRBD2,15,TRBV5-1,CASSTSGRTYNEQFF,TGCGCCAGCTCGACTAGCGGGAGGACTTACAATGAGCAGTTCTTC
NA,TRBJ1-2,TRBD1,14,TRBV5-1,CASSLSGTGYGYTF,TGCGCCAGCAGCTTATCCGGGACAGGGTACGGCTACACCTTC
once,TRBJ2-7,TRBD1,15,TRBV28,CASSSGGRVSYEQYF,TGTGCCAGCAGTTCAGGGGGACGGGTTTCCTACGAGCAGTACTTC
NA,TRBJ2-7,TRBD2,14,TRBV19,CASKPSGSSYEQYF,TGTGCCAGTAAACCTAGCGGGAGCTCCTACGAGCAGTACTTC
NA,TRBJ2-7,TRBD1,13,TRBV3-1/TRBV3-2,CASSQNRGYEQYF,TGTGCCAGCAGCCAAAACAGGGGATACGAGCAGTACTTC
NA,TRBJ2-1,TRBD1,15,TRBV14,CASSTPGQGYNEQFF,TGTGCCAGCAGCACCCCGGGACAGGGCTACAATGAGCAGTTCTTC
NA,TRBJ2-7,NA,12,TRBV2,CASRDSAYEQYF,TGTGCCAGCAGGGACAGTGCCTACGAGCAGTACTTC
NA,TRBJ2-7,TRBD1,15,TRBV7-6,CASSLGQGVSYEQYF,TGTGCCAGCAGCTTGGGACAGGGGGTGTCCTACGAGCAGTACTTC
NA,TRBJ2-5,TRBD2,16,TRBV6-2/TRBV6-3,CASSYVEGGPEETQYF,TGTGCCAGCAGTTACGTAGAGGGAGGGCCGGAAGAGACCCAGTACTTC
NA,TRBJ2-1,TRBD2,16,TRBV24-1,CATSDPLAGGHNEQFF,TGTGCCACCAGTGACCCACTAGCGGGAGGCCACAATGAGCAGTTCTTC
NA,TRBJ2-2,NA,14,TRBV10-1,CASKEGGNTGELFF,TGCGCCAGCAAGGAGGGTGGGAACACCGGGGAGCTGTTTTTT
once,TRBJ1-6,TRBD1,16,TRBV2,CASSADGQVLNSPLHF,TGTGCCAGCAGTGCAGACGGACAGGTGCTTAATTCACCCCTCCACTTT
NA,TRBJ2-3,NA,19,TRBV7-9,CASSFRREGVTFSTDTQYF,TGTGCCAGCAGCTTTAGGCGGGAAGGTGTTACGTTTAGCACAGATACGCAGTATTTT
few,TRBJ1-2,TRBD1,14,TRBV18,CASSPPGQGNGYTF,TGTGCCAGCTCACCACCGGGACAGGGGAACGGCTACACCTTC
NA,TRBJ1-2,NA,14,TRBV10-3,CAISESGGAYGYTF,TGTGCCATCAGTGAGTCCGGGGGGGCCTATGGCTACACCTTC
NA,TRBJ2-5,TRBD2,14,TRBV28,CATGTSGGLETQYF,TGTGCCACTGGGACTAGCGGAGGCCTGGAGACCCAGTACTTC
NA,TRBJ2-7,NA,14,TRBV7-2,CASSPQGYGGEQYF,TGTGCCAGCAGCCCCCAGGGGTACGGAGGCGAGCAGTACTTC
NA,TRBJ1-5,TRBD1,17,TRBV9,CASSVGPGGDSNQPQHF,TGTGCCAGCAGCGTAGGCCCAGGGGGCGATAGCAATCAGCCCCAGCATTTT
NA,TRBJ2-3,TRBD2,16,TRBV28,CASSSPRREGGDTQYF,TGTGCCAGCAGCTCCCCCCGGCGGGAGGGTGGAGATACGCAGTATTTT
NA,TRBJ2-7,TRBD2,13,TRBV6-5,CASSRGLASEQYF,TGTGCCAGCAGCCGGGGACTAGCAAGCGAGCAGTACTTC
NA,TRBJ1-1,NA,10,TRBV2,CASRRAEAFF,TGTGCCAGCCGCCGGGCTGAAGCTTTCTTT
NA,TRBJ1-1,NA,14,TRBV9,CASSVRPGDTEAFF,TGTGCCAGCAGCGTACGGCCAGGGGACACTGAAGCTTTCTTT
NA,TRBJ1-2,NA,15,TRBV18,CASSPYGQLSYGYTF,TGTGCCAGCTCACCCTATGGACAGCTGAGCTATGGCTACACCTTC
once,TRBJ1-2,NA,16,TRBV7-2,CASSLAAGLPNYGYTF,TGTGCCAGCAGCTTAGCGGCAGGCCTCCCTAACTATGGCTACACCTTC
NA,TRBJ2-7,TRBD1,12,TRBV7-9,CASSETGDEQYF,TGTGCCAGCAGCGAAACAGGGGACGAGCAGTACTTC
NA,TRBJ2-1,TRBD2,16,TRBV27,CASSSTSGRADNEQFF,TGTGCCAGCAGTTCGACTAGCGGGAGGGCGGACAATGAGCAGTTCTTC
NA,TRBJ1-4,TRBD1,15,TRBV3-1/TRBV3-2,CASSSRDRGSEKLFF,TGTGCCAGCAGCTCTCGGGACAGGGGATCTGAAAAACTGTTTTTT
NA,TRBJ1-6,TRBD1,19,TRBV13,CASSLVRGQGFPPSSPLHF,TGTGCCAGCAGCTTAGTAAGGGGACAGGGGTTTCCTCCAAGTTCACCCCTCCACTTT
NA,TRBJ2-1,TRBD2,14,TRBV10-3,CAISEGGRAHEQFF,TGTGCCATCAGTGAGGGCGGGAGGGCTCATGAGCAGTTCTTC
NA,TRBJ2-5,NA,14,TRBV19,CASSFGGAQETQYF,TGTGCCAGTAGTTTTGGCGGAGCCCAAGAGACCCAGTACTTC
once,TRBJ1-1,TRBD1,13,TRBV10-1,CASSGGQGTEAFF,TGCGCCAGCAGTGGTGGACAGGGCACTGAAGCTTTCTTT
NA,TRBJ1-2,NA,12,TRBV11-2,CASSQRVRGYTF,TGTGCCAGCAGCCAGAGGGTCCGGGGCTACACCTTC
NA,TRBJ2-7,NA,11,TRBV20-1,CSASRRTEQYF,TGCAGTGCTTCTCGTCGGACAGAGCAGTACTTC
NA,TRBJ1-5,TRBD1,16,TRBV28,CASSLSGTGDYQPQHF,TGTGCCAGCAGTTTGTCCGGGACAGGGGACTATCAGCCCCAGCATTTT
once,TRBJ1-6,TRBD1,14,TRBV6-5,CASTSGGTSWTLHF,TGTGCCAGCACCTCAGGGGGAACGTCGTGGACCCTCCACTTT
NA,TRBJ2-5,TRBD1,11,TRBV15,CATSGTGIQYF,TGTGCCACCAGCGGGACAGGTATCCAGTACTTC